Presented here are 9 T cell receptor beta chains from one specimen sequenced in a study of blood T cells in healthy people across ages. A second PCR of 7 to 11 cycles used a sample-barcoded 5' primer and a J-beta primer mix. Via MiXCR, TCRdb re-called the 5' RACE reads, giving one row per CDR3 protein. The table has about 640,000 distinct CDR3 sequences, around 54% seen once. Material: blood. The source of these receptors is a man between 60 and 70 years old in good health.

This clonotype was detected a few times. CDR3 loop: CASRVGPLRSTSPSYEQYF. The DNA of the CDR3 is TGTGCCAGCAGGGTGGGTCCACTACGCTCGACTTCCCCCTCCTACGAGCAGTACTTC. The rearrangement uses TRBV6-4 and TRBJ2-7; no reliable D call. Germline lookup yields CDR1 MRHNA and CDR2 SNTAGT. The CDR3 spans 19 residues. Trimming removed 6 bases at V and 0 bases at J, with 27 bases between.

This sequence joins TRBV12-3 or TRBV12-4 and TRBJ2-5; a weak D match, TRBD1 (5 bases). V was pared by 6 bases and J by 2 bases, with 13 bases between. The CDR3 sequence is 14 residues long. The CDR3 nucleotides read TGTGCCAGCAGGCCCGACAGACGTCAAGAGACCCAGTACTTC. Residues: CASRPDRRQETQYF.

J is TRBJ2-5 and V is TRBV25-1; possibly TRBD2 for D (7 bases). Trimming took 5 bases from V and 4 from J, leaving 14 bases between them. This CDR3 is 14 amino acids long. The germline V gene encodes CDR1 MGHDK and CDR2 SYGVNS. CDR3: CASSNGGGGETQYF. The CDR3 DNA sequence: TGTGCCAGCAGTAACGGGGGCGGGGGAGAGACCCAGTACTTC.

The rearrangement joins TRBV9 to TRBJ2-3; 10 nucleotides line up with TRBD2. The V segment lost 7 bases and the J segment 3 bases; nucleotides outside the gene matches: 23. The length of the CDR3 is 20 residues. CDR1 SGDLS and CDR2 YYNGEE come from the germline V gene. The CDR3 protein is CASGTGLADWPPRVTDTQYF. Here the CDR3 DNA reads TGTGCCAGCGGGACCGGACTAGCGGATTGGCCACCCCGTGTGACAGATACGCAGTATTTT.

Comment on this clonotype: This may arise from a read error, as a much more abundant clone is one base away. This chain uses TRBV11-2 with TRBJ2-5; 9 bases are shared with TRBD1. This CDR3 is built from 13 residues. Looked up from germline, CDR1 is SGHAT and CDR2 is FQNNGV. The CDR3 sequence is CASSRTGEEAQYF. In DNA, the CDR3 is TGTGCCAGCAGCCGGACAGGGGAAGAGGCCCAGTACTTC.

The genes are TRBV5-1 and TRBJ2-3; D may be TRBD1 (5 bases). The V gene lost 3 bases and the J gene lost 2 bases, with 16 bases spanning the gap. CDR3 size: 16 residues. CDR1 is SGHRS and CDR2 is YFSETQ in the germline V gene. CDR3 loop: CASSYGGRAPTDTQYF. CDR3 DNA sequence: TGCGCCAGCAGCTACGGTGGCAGGGCGCCCACAGATACGCAGTATTTT.

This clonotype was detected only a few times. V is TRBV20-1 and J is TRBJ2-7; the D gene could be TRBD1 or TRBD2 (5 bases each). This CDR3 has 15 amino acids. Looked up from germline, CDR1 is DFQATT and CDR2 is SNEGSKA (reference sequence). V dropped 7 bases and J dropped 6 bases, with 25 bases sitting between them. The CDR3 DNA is TGCAGTGTGCCAGGTTGGGGCAGCGGCGTCTCCGAGCAGTACTTC. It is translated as CSVPGWGSGVSEQYF.

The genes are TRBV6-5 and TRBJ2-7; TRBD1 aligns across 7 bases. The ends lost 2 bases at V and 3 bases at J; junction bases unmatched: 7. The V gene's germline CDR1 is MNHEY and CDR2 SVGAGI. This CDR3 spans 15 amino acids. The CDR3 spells CASSYRYRGFYEQYF. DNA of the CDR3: TGTGCCAGCAGTTACCGTTACAGGGGTTTCTACGAGCAGTACTTC.

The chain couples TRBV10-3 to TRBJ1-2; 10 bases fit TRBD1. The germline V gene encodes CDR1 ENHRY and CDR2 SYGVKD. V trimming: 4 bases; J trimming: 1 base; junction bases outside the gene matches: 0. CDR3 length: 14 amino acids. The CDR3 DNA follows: TGTGCCATCAGTGGGACAGGGGGTAACTATGGCTACACCTTC. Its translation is CAISGTGGNYGYTF.